This entry concerns a single T cell receptor (beta chain). Its antigen is not identified. The data belong to a study of tissue T cells after allogeneic stem cell transplantation. The wider study: Pathologist review favored tissue samples showing histologically apparent lymphocytes. The study's findings and limits: TCR repertoires tracked anatomic similarity, regardless of disease or transplant status. Shared clones across patients were few; motif clustering revealed tissue-specific shared signatures. In patients and mice, blood and spleen missed much of tissue repertoire.

The assay was immunoSEQ multiplex PCR, and TCRdb's table has in-frame clones only and misses some. The data contain some 1,500 clones, 55% to 80% of them singletons. The V gene end was trimmed by 4 bases and the J gene end by 4 bases; junction bases not matched to a gene: 4. The CDR3 length is 14 residues. Germline assignment: CDR1 SGDLS and CDR2 YYNGEE. This sequence joins TRBV9 and TRBJ2-5, with 10 nucleotides matching TRBD1. Sequencing used esophagus tissue, obtained at autopsy. This clonotype originated in a woman between 18 and 50 years old with breast cancer. The CDR3 coding sequence is TGTGCCAGCAGCCCGGGACAGGGGATAGAGACCCAGTACTTC. Translation: CASSPGQGIETQYF.